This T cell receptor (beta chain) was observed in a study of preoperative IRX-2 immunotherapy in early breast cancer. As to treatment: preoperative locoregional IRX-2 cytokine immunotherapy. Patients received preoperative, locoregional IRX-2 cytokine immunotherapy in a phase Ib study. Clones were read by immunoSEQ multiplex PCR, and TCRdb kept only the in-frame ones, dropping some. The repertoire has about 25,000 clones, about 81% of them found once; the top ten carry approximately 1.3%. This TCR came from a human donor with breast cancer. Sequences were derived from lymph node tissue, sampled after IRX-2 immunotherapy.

CDR3 nucleotides: TGTGCCAGCAGCCCCGACCCTAATGAGCAGTTCTTC. Translation gives CASSPDPNEQFF. The rearrangement uses TRBV6-8 and TRBJ2-1; no definite D call. Trimming left V 6 bases short and J 7 bases short, with 10 bases between. The V gene's germline CDR1 is MNHGY and CDR2 SAAAGT. The CDR3 consists of 12 residues.